The 22 T cell receptor beta chains below were found in one sample sequenced in a study of blood T cell repertoires in COVID-19 (TCRdb year 2020). Receptor libraries were prepared by the immunoSEQ multiplex PCR assay. TCRdb's version of the immuneACCESS table is confined to in-frame rearrangements and falls short of the full clone set. An unresolved V gene accounts for under half of the shortfall where checked; the remainder is of unknown origin. The sample includes a few hundred thousand clones, with around 90% observed a single time. The ten most abundant clones make up roughly 1.2% of the sample. Sequencing was done on a sample of peripheral blood. The receptors here all came from a man in his forties with acute or convalescent COVID-19.

The rearrangement uses TRBV2 and TRBJ1-1; 7 nucleotides align to TRBD1. There are 17 residues in the CDR3. Germline CDR1 reads SNHLY; CDR2 reads FYNNEI. After removal of 6 bases from V and 1 base from J, the junction contained 14 bases not matched to a gene. CDR3 DNA: TGTGCCAGCAGGGCGAGGCGGGGGGACAGACGGAACACTGAAGCTTTCTTT. This encodes CASRARRGDRRNTEAFF.

Concerning this clone itself: The same CDR3 is also encoded by other DNA sequences in this sample. The chain carries TRBV2 and TRBJ1-5; D possibly corresponds to TRBD1 (5 bases). Per germline, CDR1 SNHLY and CDR2 FYNNEI. V was trimmed by 5 bases and J by 3 bases, leaving 11 bases between them. The CDR3 length is 14 residues. The CDR3 here is CASSFGGSNQPQHF. In nucleotides, the CDR3 is TGTGCCAGCAGTTTTGGGGGGTCCAATCAGCCCCAGCATTTT.

The chain has TRBV11-1 and TRBJ1-4, with 12 bases identical to TRBD1. This CDR3 comprises 16 residues. The germline V gene has CDR1 SGHAT and CDR2 FQDESV (reference sequence). Trimming took 5 bases from V and 5 from J; bases not matched to a gene: 6. Here the CDR3 reads CASSPGTGGENEKLFF. CDR3 coding DNA: TGTGCCAGCAGCCCCGGGACAGGGGGCGAGAATGAAAAACTGTTTTTT. The full variable domain, rest sourced from reference TRBV11-1 and TRBJ1-4, is EAEVAQSPRYKITEKSQAVAFWCDPISGHATLYWYRQILGQGPELLVQFQDESVVDDSQLPKDRFSAERLKGVDSTLKIQPAELGDSAMYLCASSPGTGGENEKLFFGSGTQLSVL.

The count of this clone is one. The chain couples TRBV30 to TRBJ1-1; D remains unclear. Germline lookup yields CDR1 GTSNPN and CDR2 SVGIG (reference sequence). This CDR3 comprises 14 residues. Trimming left V 3 bases short and J 1 base short, with 12 bases between. CDR3: CAWSAGSTNTEAFF. The CDR3 nucleotides are TGTGCCTGGAGCGCCGGGTCTACGAACACTGAAGCTTTCTTT.

V gene TRBV18 combines with J gene TRBJ1-4; tentative D call: TRBD1 (5 bases). The germline CDR1 and CDR2 sequences are KGHSH and LQKENI. CDR3 size: 16 residues. V dropped 3 bases and J dropped 3 bases, with 14 bases sitting between them. This CDR3 reads CASSPAEGRPNEKLFF. The DNA of the CDR3 is TGTGCCAGCTCACCGGCGGAGGGGAGGCCTAATGAAAAACTGTTTTTT. Full variable domain (rest looked up from reference TRBV18 and TRBJ1-4): NAGVMQNPRHLVRRRGQEARLRCSPMKGHSHVYWYRQLPEEGLKFMVYLQKENIIDESGMPKERFSAEFPKEGPSILRIQQVVRGDSAAYFCASSPAEGRPNEKLFFGSGTQLSVL.

This chain uses TRBV6-5 with TRBJ1-2, with 10 bases aligning to TRBD1. The V and J ends lost 2 bases and 4 bases, in that order; junction bases with no gene match: 4. Germline V gene data show CDR1 as MNHEY and CDR2 as SVGAGI. There are 15 residues in the CDR3. CDR3 nucleotide sequence: TGTGCCAGCAGTTACGAAGGGACAGGGGTCTATGGCTACACCTTC. Translating it yields CASSYEGTGVYGYTF.

This sequence joins TRBV20-1 and TRBJ2-5; 7 bases map to TRBD2. V dropped 8 bases and J dropped 1; count of bases not matched to a gene: 1. Per the germline V gene, CDR1 is DFQATT and CDR2 is SNEGSKA (reference sequence). The CDR3 runs 11 residues. The CDR3 loop reads CSPGGQETQYF. As DNA, the CDR3 is TGCAGTCCGGGGGGCCAAGAGACCCAGTACTTC.

V and J are TRBV6-6 and TRBJ2-3, with 9 bases identical to TRBD1. Germline V CDR1 and CDR2: MNHNY, SVGAGI (reference sequence). V gave up 2 bases and J gave up 0 bases; unmatched junction bases: 0. This CDR3 is 15 amino acids long. CDR3 DNA: TGTGCCAGCAGTTACGGGACAGGGAGCACAGATACGCAGTATTTT. Translating gives CASSYGTGSTDTQYF.

The rearrangement uses TRBV9 and TRBJ1-1, with D possibly being TRBD1 (6 bases). The germline CDR1 and CDR2 sequences are SGDLS and YYNGEE. The length of the CDR3 is 14 residues. Trimming took 2 bases from V and 2 from J, leaving 10 bases between them. This CDR3 is CASSVGHTNTEAFF. The CDR3 coding sequence is TGTGCCAGCAGCGTGGGACACACTAACACTGAAGCTTTCTTT.

Only one count was recorded for this clone. The chain combines TRBV5-1 with TRBJ2-1; 11 bases are shared with TRBD1. V lost 1 base to trimming and J lost 6 bases; unmatched junction nucleotides: 3. The CDR3 has 15 amino acids. Germline-derived CDR1 and CDR2 are SGHRS and YFSETQ. CDR3 DNA sequence: TGCGCCAGCAGCTTGTGGGACAGGGGGAGCAATGAGCAGTTCTTC. Translating it yields CASSLWDRGSNEQFF.

The chain couples TRBV3-1 (or the pseudogene TRBV3-2) to TRBJ2-7; 8 positions agree with TRBD1. The CDR3 runs 18 residues. Germline V lookup: CDR1 LGHDT, CDR2 YNNKEL (reference sequence). V lost 3 bases and J lost 4; bases outside the gene matches: 17. In DNA, the CDR3 is TGTGCCAGCAGCCACACACAAGCGGAGCAGGGGGCTTGGTACGAGCAGTACTTC. Translation: CASSHTQAEQGAWYEQYF.

This chain uses TRBV9 with TRBJ2-7; the match to TRBD2 covers 7 bases. Germline V gene lookup returns CDR1 SGDLS and CDR2 YYNGEE. The CDR3 covers 14 residues. Germline trimming cut 1 base from V and 0 bases from J; bases unmatched to any gene: 1. CDR3 in amino acids: CASSVSGTSYEQYF. The CDR3 DNA follows: TGTGCCAGCAGCGTAAGCGGGACCTCCTACGAGCAGTACTTC.

This chain uses TRBV11-2 with TRBJ2-1, with 11 bases lining up with TRBD2. Germline CDR1 and CDR2: SGHAT and FQNNGV. The junction had 3 bases not matched to a gene; V was cut back by 4 bases and J by 4 bases. The CDR3 has 15 residues. The CDR3 DNA sequence: TGTGCCAGCAGCTCGGGGACTAGCGGATACAATGAGCAGTTCTTC. Its protein is CASSSGTSGYNEQFF.

This rearrangement joins TRBV28 to TRBJ1-2, with a possible D match to TRBD1 (6 bases). From germline, CDR1 is MDHEN and CDR2 SYDVKM. The CDR3 runs 15 residues. V was clipped by 5 bases and J by 5 bases, with 18 bases between them. The CDR3 is CASSPTSGQTYGYTF. The CDR3 region has the DNA TGTGCCAGCAGTCCAACCAGCGGACAGACGTATGGCTACACCTTC.

For this clone: Within the sample, other DNA sequences also encode this same CDR3. The chain links TRBV5-1 to TRBJ1-1; D gene uncertain. Germline loops: CDR1 SGHRS, CDR2 YFSETQ. With 4 bases removed from V and 2 bases from J, the gap between germline ends came to 6 bases. The CDR3 is 12 residues long. CDR3 protein: CASSQSNTEAFF. CDR3 bases: TGCGCCAGCAGCCAGTCAAACACTGAAGCTTTCTTT.

The gene calls are TRBV7-9 and TRBJ1-1; 7 bases align to TRBD1. The trim removed 7 bases at V and 8 bases at J, leaving 10 bases unmatched. The germline gives CDR1 SEHNR, CDR2 FQNEAQ (reference sequence). The length of the CDR3 is 13 residues. CDR3 coding DNA: TGTGCCAGCACCGCTTATCGGGACAGAGAAGCTTTCTTT. Residues: CASTAYRDREAFF. Full variable domain (rest looked up from reference TRBV7-9 and TRBJ1-1): DTGVSQNPRHKITKRGQNVTFRCDPISEHNRLYWYRQTLGQGPEFLTYFQNEAQLEKSRLLSDRFSAERPKGSFSTLEIQRTEQGDSAMYLCASTAYRDREAFFGQGTRLTVV.

V and J are TRBV15 and TRBJ2-2; D is uncertain. In germline, CDR1 is LNHNV, CDR2 YYDKDF (reference sequence). CDR3 length: 13 amino acids. V gave up 6 bases and J gave up 3 bases, with 8 bases separating them. The CDR3 is CATSADYTGELFF. In nucleotides, the CDR3 is TGTGCCACCAGTGCAGATTACACCGGGGAGCTGTTTTTT.

This rearrangement joins TRBV29-1 to TRBJ1-2, with a tentative D call TRBD1 (6 bases). Trimming left V 6 bases short and J 4 bases short, with 15 bases between. The germline V gene has CDR1 SQVTM and CDR2 ANQGSEA. The CDR3 runs to 13 residues. The CDR3 reads CSVESLDSYGYTF. The DNA for the CDR3 is TGCAGCGTGGAATCCCTGGACAGCTATGGCTACACCTTC.

This chain uses TRBV6-5 with TRBJ1-1; possibly TRBD1 for D (6 bases). The length of the CDR3 is 15 residues. Trimming shortened V by 6 bases and J by 4 bases, and 18 bases separated the two germline ends. Per the germline V gene, CDR1 is MNHEY and CDR2 is SVGAGI. CDR3 in amino acids: CASSPGGGLFTEAFF. The CDR3 DNA is TGTGCCAGCAGCCCCGGGGGGGGGCTATTCACTGAAGCTTTCTTT.

V gene TRBV6-4 combines with J gene TRBJ1-2; 10 positions agree with TRBD1. The CDR3 has 14 amino acids. Per the germline V gene, CDR1 is MRHNA and CDR2 is SNTAGT. V shed 6 bases, J shed 1 base, and the junction held 2 bases outside the gene matches. The CDR3 reads CASRRTGGNYGYTF. For the CDR3, the DNA is TGTGCCAGCAGGAGGACAGGGGGTAACTATGGCTACACCTTC.

The chain couples TRBV18 to TRBJ1-2, with a possible D match to TRBD1 (6 bases). Trimming removed 2 bases from V and 2 bases from J, with 12 bases in between. There are 15 residues in the CDR3. Germline V CDR1 and CDR2: KGHSH, LQKENI. The CDR3 DNA follows: TGTGCCAGCTCACCAACCAAAGACAGGAACTATGGCTACACCTTC. Encoded protein: CASSPTKDRNYGYTF.

The chain combines TRBV2 with TRBJ2-4; D unresolved. Trimming pared 4 bases from V and 4 bases from J, leaving 11 bases between. In germline, CDR1 is SNHLY, CDR2 FYNNEI. The length of the CDR3 is 14 residues. The CDR3 DNA sequence: TGTGCCAGCAGTGGACTGGAGCAAAAAAACATTCAGTACTTC. The encoded protein is CASSGLEQKNIQYF.